Following are 22 T cell receptor beta chains from one sample sequenced in a study of identical twins. TCRdb re-analysed the 5' RACE reads in MiXCR, keeping a single row per CDR3 protein. The repertoire holds approximately 500,000 distinct CDR3 sequences, with 20% to 25% as singletons. This same sample was also taken into another study, of T cells expressing NK-cell markers.

Sequencing was performed on CD4+ T cells sorted from blood. These receptors were obtained from a woman aged 18 to 35 in good health.

V usage is TRBV7-9 and J usage is TRBJ2-5; no firm D call. Deletions cut 2 bases from V and 6 bases from J, with 10 bases between. The germline V gene encodes CDR1 SEHNR and CDR2 FQNEAQ (reference sequence). The CDR3 loop spans 13 amino acids. CDR3 residues: CASSLNVEKTQYF. The CDR3 bases are TGTGCCAGCAGCTTAAACGTGGAGAAGACCCAGTACTTC.

The genes are TRBV19 and TRBJ2-5, with D possibly matching TRBD1 (6 bases). CDR1 LNHDA and CDR2 SQIVND come from the germline V gene (reference sequence). The V and J ends lost 4 bases and 4 bases respectively, with 19 bases between them. This CDR3 is built from 16 residues. CDR3 in amino acids: CASSTSLGTLTETQYF. The CDR3, as DNA: TGTGCCAGTAGTACCTCCCTTGGGACACTTACAGAGACCCAGTACTTC.

In this sample, this clonotype turned up a few times. V is TRBV29-1 and J is TRBJ1-1, with unresolved D. Germline CDR1 is SQVTM and CDR2 is ANQGSEA. The CDR3 has 12 amino acids. The V and J ends lost 4 bases and 3 bases respectively, with 9 bases between them. The CDR3 spells CSVADADTEAFF. The CDR3 DNA follows: TGCAGCGTTGCCGACGCCGACACTGAAGCTTTCTTT.

The chain combines TRBV9 with TRBJ2-3; D remains unclear. V was trimmed by 2 bases and J by 3 bases, leaving 10 bases between them. The CDR3 is 14 amino acids. Germline CDR1 SGDLS, CDR2 YYNGEE. The CDR3 is CASSVESTTDTQYF. Here the CDR3 DNA reads TGTGCCAGCAGCGTTGAATCTACAACAGATACGCAGTATTTT. Full variable domain (rest looked up from reference TRBV9 and TRBJ2-3): DSGVTQTPKHLITATGQRVTLRCSPRSGDLSVYWYQQSLDQGLQFLIQYYNGEERAKGNILERFSAQQFPDLHSELNLSSLELGDSALYFCASSVESTTDTQYFGPGTRLTVL.

In this sample, this clonotype turned up a few times. The chain employs TRBV6-1 and TRBJ2-7; TRBD1 aligns across 10 bases. V lost 6 bases to trimming and J lost 2 bases; unmatched junction nucleotides: 10. CDR1 MNHNS and CDR2 SASEGT come from the germline V gene. The CDR3 length is 16 residues. In DNA, the CDR3 is TGTGCCAGCAGCCCTCTTCCGGGACAGGGGACCTACGAGCAGTACTTC. Protein sequence: CASSPLPGQGTYEQYF.

The J gene is TRBJ2-7, the V gene TRBV2, with 8 nucleotides matching TRBD1. Looked up from germline, CDR1 is SNHLY and CDR2 is FYNNEI. V was clipped by 0 bases and J by 3 bases; unmatched bases: 4. There are 15 residues in the CDR3. In nucleotides, the CDR3 is TGTGCCAGCAGTGAAGCCCGGACAGGGAACTACGAGCAGTACTTC. Protein sequence: CASSEARTGNYEQYF.

The chain links TRBV11-3 to TRBJ2-2; D call uncertain. The V end lost 1 base, the J end lost 7 bases, and 7 bases lay between the germline ends. Germline CDR1 SGHNT, CDR2 YENEEA. The CDR3 runs 13 residues. DNA for the CDR3: TGTGCCAGCAGCTTAGTACTGGGCGGGGAGCTGTTTTTT. The encoded protein is CASSLVLGGELFF. Looking up the rest from reference TRBV11-3 and TRBJ2-2 gives the full variable domain: EAGVVQSPRYKIIEKKQPVAFWCNPISGHNTLYWYLQNLGQGPELLIRYENEEAVDDSQLPKDRFSAERLKGVDSTLKIQPAELGDSAVYLCASSLVLGGELFFGEGSRLTVL.

This clonotype occurred a few times. The J gene is TRBJ1-2, the V gene TRBV7-9; 7 bases map to TRBD1. The CDR3 is made up of 16 amino acids. V lost 0 bases and J lost 6; bases outside the gene matches: 10. Germline V lookup: CDR1 SEHNR, CDR2 FQNEAQ (reference sequence). The CDR3 coding sequence is TGTGCCAGCAGCTTAGCATACGACAGGGCCTTTAATGGCTACACCTTC. The encoded protein is CASSLAYDRAFNGYTF.

This chain uses TRBV20-1 with TRBJ2-7; no clear D. The CDR3 covers 14 residues. V lost 0 bases and J lost 1, with 10 bases in between. CDR1 DFQATT and CDR2 SNEGSKA come from the germline V gene (reference sequence). The CDR3 DNA sequence: TGCAGTGCTAGAGATAGAGGCCATTCCTACGAGCAGTACTTC. Amino acid sequence: CSARDRGHSYEQYF.

A few counts support this clonotype. CDR3 loop: CASSQEGQGGSPLHF. The DNA of the CDR3 is TGCGCCAGCAGCCAAGAGGGACAGGGTGGATCACCCCTCCACTTT. The chain couples TRBV4-1 to TRBJ1-6; 9 bases map to TRBD1. The CDR3 length is 15 residues. The trim removed 0 bases at V and 10 bases at J, leaving 4 bases unmatched. Per the germline V gene, CDR1 is MGHRA and CDR2 is YSYEKL.

As concerns this clonotype: The junction departs from germline at one end; a sequencing error may be responsible. The rearrangement links TRBV9 to TRBJ2-1; unclear D gene. The CDR3 has 13 amino acids. Germline CDR1 is SGDLS and CDR2 is YYNGEE. CDR3 sequence (DNA): TGTACCAGCAGCGTCGAATTGTACAATGAGCAGTTCTTC. Translating it yields CTSSVELYNEQFF.

The V gene is TRBV18, the J gene TRBJ2-7; D is ambiguous. Germline lookup yields CDR1 KGHSH and CDR2 LQKENI. This CDR3 is built from 13 residues. Trimming left V 1 base short and J 7 bases short, with 11 bases between. The CDR3 protein is CASSPRAMGEQYF. CDR3 in DNA: TGTGCCAGCTCACCACGGGCAATGGGGGAGCAGTACTTC.

The chain joins TRBV12-3 or TRBV12-4 to TRBJ2-1; the match to TRBD2 covers 10 bases. The CDR3 runs to 17 residues. Trimming took 1 base from V and 5 from J; bases not matched to a gene: 8. The CDR3 DNA reads TGTGCCAGCAGTTTAGAGGCTAGCGGGAGAGTCCACAATGAGCAGTTCTTC. This translates into CASSLEASGRVHNEQFF.

The genes are TRBV20-1 and TRBJ1-4, with 9 bases lining up with TRBD1. The V gene's germline CDR1 is DFQATT and CDR2 SNEGSKA (reference sequence). With 0 bases clipped from V and 7 bases from J, the junction kept 6 bases outside the gene matches. The CDR3 covers 15 residues. CDR3 DNA: TGCAGTGCTAGAGAGTCGACAGGGGGTCGTGAAAAACTGTTTTTT. It is translated as CSARESTGGREKLFF.

The chain recombines TRBV24-1 with TRBJ2-1; TRBD2 agrees at 8 bases. The J segment lost 0 bases and the V segment lost 3 bases, leaving 3 bases of the junction unmatched. Germline-derived CDR1 and CDR2 are KGHDR and SFDVKD. The length of the CDR3 is 16 residues. CDR3 loop: CATSDSLAGSYNEQFF. CDR3 in DNA: TGTGCCACCAGTGATAGTCTAGCGGGCTCCTACAATGAGCAGTTCTTC.

This clonotype was observed a few times. Here the CDR3 reads CASKNPGYTEAFF. The CDR3 DNA is TGTGCCAGCAAAAACCCGGGGTACACTGAAGCTTTCTTT. This chain links TRBV12-3 or TRBV12-4 with TRBJ1-1; D not certain. The V gene lost 7 bases and the J gene lost 3 bases, with 12 bases spanning the gap. The CDR3 is 13 residues long.

A few counts support this clonotype. The chain recombines TRBV5-1 with TRBJ2-1; 9 bases are a match to TRBD2. Germline lookup yields CDR1 SGHRS and CDR2 YFSETQ. J lost 7 bases, V lost 3 bases, and 5 bases had no gene match. The CDR3 length is 14 residues. The CDR3 nucleotides read TGCGCCAGCAGCTCCGTGCGGGAGGGGAATGAGCAGTTCTTC. Its protein is CASSSVREGNEQFF.

This clonotype has a handful of counts. The gene calls are TRBV20-1 and TRBJ2-1; D is perhaps TRBD2 (6 bases). With 3 bases removed from V and 5 bases from J, the gap between germline ends came to 11 bases. The CDR3 runs to 13 residues. The germline gives CDR1 DFQATT, CDR2 SNEGSKA (reference sequence). CDR3: CSARGLRNNEQFF. The CDR3 DNA follows: TGCAGTGCTAGGGGACTGCGGAACAATGAGCAGTTCTTC.

The genes are TRBV5-1 and TRBJ1-1; D not resolved. CDR1 is SGHRS and CDR2 is YFSETQ in the germline V gene. This CDR3 spans 12 amino acids. V was trimmed by 4 bases and J by 2 bases, leaving 6 bases between them. The CDR3 coding sequence is TGCGCCAGCAGCGAGGGAAACACTGAAGCTTTCTTT. Encoded protein: CASSEGNTEAFF.

The rearrangement links TRBV12-3 or TRBV12-4 to TRBJ2-4; no definite D call. Trimming took off 3 bases at V and 6 bases at J, with 12 bases between the two ends. The CDR3 spans 14 residues. This CDR3 is CASSFGAGRNIQYF. CDR3 nucleotides: TGTGCCAGCAGTTTTGGAGCAGGACGAAACATTCAGTACTTC.

This clonotype was seen a few times. The chain combines TRBV7-2 with TRBJ2-1; 7 bases align to TRBD1. Germline lookup yields CDR1 SGHTA and CDR2 FQGNSA. The V gene end was trimmed by 5 bases and the J gene end by 12 bases; junction bases not matched to a gene: 16. The CDR3 sequence is 15 residues long. The chain's CDR3 is CASSKPGQFSWGQFF. CDR3 nucleotide sequence: TGTGCCAGCAGCAAGCCGGGACAGTTTTCCTGGGGGCAGTTCTTC.

This clonotype was observed a few times. The genes are TRBV5-1 and TRBJ2-3; possible D gene TRBD1, 6 bases. The germline V gene encodes CDR1 SGHRS and CDR2 YFSETQ. The CDR3 is made up of 14 amino acids. Trimming removed 0 bases at V and 5 bases at J, with 10 bases between. CDR3 region: CASSLAGAGDTQYF. CDR3 in DNA: TGCGCCAGCAGCTTGGCAGGGGCCGGAGATACGCAGTATTTT.